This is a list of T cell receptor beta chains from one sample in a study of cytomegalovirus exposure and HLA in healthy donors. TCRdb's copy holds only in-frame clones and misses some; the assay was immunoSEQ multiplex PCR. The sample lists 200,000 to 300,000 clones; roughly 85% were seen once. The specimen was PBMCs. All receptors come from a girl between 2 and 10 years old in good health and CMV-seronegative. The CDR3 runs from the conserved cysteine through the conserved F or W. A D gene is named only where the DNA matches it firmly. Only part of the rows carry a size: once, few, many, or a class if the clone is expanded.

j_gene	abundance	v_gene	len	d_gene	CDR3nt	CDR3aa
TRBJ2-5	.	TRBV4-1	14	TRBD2	TGCGCCAGCAGCCTACTAGCGGGAACAGAGACCCAGTACTTC	CASSLLAGTETQYF
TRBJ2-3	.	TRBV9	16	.	TGTGCCAGCAGCGAGCCGACGGGACTCCACACAGATACGCAGTATTTT	CASSEPTGLHTDTQYF
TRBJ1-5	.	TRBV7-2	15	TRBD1	TGTGCCAGCAGCACCGGGACAGGGTATGGCCAGCCCCAGCATTTT	CASSTGTGYGQPQHF
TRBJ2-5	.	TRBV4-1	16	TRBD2	TGCGCCAGCAGCCAGTTATCTAGCGGGGGCCAAGAGACCCAGTACTTC	CASSQLSSGGQETQYF
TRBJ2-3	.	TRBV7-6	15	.	TGTGCCAGCAGCCCTACAGGAGTCCTGACAGATACGCAGTATTTT	CASSPTGVLTDTQYF
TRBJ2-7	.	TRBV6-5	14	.	TGTGCCAGCAGTTCCCTGACAGCCTACTACGAGCAGTACTTC	CASSSLTAYYEQYF
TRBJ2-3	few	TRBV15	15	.	TGTGCCACCAGCAGAAAACTAGCTTTCACAGATACGCAGTATTTT	CATSRKLAFTDTQYF
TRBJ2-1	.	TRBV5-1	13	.	TGCGCCAGCAGCGATCAGGGTAGAGATGAGCAGTTCTTC	CASSDQGRDEQFF
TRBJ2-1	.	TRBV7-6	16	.	TGTGCCAGCAGCTTAGCGACCCAGCGTGTCTACAATGAGCAGTTCTTC	CASSLATQRVYNEQFF
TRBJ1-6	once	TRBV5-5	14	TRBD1	TGTGCCAGCAGGCCGGACAGGGTTAATTCACCCCTCCACTTT	CASRPDRVNSPLHF
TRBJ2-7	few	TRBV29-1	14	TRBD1	TGCAGCGTTGAGTACAGGGGGATCGTGGAAGGGCAGTACTTC	CSVEYRGIVEGQYF
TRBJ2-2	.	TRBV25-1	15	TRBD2	TGTGCCAGCAGTGAACCCGGACTAGCGGGGGGGGAGCTGTTTTTT	CASSEPGLAGGELFF
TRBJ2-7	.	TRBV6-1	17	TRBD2	TGTGCCAGCAGTGAACGATCCGGGACTAGCGGGCGGTACGAGCAGTACTTC	CASSERSGTSGRYEQYF
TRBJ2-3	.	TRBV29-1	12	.	TGCACCCCGAACTATTGCACAGATACGCAGTATTTT	CTPNYCTDTQYF
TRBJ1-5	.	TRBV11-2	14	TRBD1	TGTGCCAGCAGCTTAGACAGGGGGCATCAGCCCCAGCATTTT	CASSLDRGHQPQHF
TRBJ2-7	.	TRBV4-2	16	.	TGTGCCAGCAGCCAAGATTCGATGGCAGGGCCCTACGAGCAGTACTTC	CASSQDSMAGPYEQYF
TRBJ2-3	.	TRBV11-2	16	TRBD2	TGTGCCAGCAGCCCCCGAATTAGCGGGGAGACAGATACGCAGTATTTT	CASSPRISGETDTQYF
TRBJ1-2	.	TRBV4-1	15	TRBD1	TGCGCCAGCAGCGTTGCCCAGGGGGGAATAGATCGCTACACCTTC	CASSVAQGGIDRYTF
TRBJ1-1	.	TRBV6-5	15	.	TGTGCCAGCAGTTACTCGGGGAGGGATGGCACTGAAGCTTTCTTT	CASSYSGRDGTEAFF
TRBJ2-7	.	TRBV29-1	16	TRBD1	TGCAGCGTTCCAGCCTTGACAGGGGGCAGGTTCTACGAGCAGTACTTC	CSVPALTGGRFYEQYF
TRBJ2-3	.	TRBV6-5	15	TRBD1	TGTGCCAGCAGGGTAGCAGGGGGCGGCACAGATACGCAGTATTTT	CASRVAGGGTDTQYF
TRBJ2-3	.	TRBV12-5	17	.	TGTGCTAGTGGTTTGGTATTGATCCCTGACTACACAGATACGCAGTATTTT	CASGLVLIPDYTDTQYF
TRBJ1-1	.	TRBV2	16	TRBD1	TGTGCCAGCAATCGAGGGGGCGAGGTGGGGAACACTGAAGCTTTCTTT	CASNRGGEVGNTEAFF
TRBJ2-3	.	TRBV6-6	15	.	TGTGCCAGCAGTTACGGGGGGACGGGATCAGATACGCAGTATTTT	CASSYGGTGSDTQYF
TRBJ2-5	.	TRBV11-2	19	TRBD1	TGTGCCAGCAGCTTAGTTTGGGGTACCGGGACAGAACCCCAAGGGACCCAGTACTTC	CASSLVWGTGTEPQGTQYF
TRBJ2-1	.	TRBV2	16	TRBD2	TGTGCCAGCACCGAACTAGCGGGAGGGCCTGACAATGAGCAGTTCTTC	CASTELAGGPDNEQFF
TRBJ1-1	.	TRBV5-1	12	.	TGCGCCAGCAGCTGGGCGGGATCTGAAGCTTTCTTT	CASSWAGSEAFF
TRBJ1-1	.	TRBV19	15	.	TGTGCCAGTAGTTTAAAAGCGGGCAGGGACCCTGAAGCTTTCTTT	CASSLKAGRDPEAFF
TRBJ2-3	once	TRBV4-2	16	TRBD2	TGTGCCAGCAGCCCCCGGACTAGCGGGGGATCAGATACGCAGTATTTT	CASSPRTSGGSDTQYF
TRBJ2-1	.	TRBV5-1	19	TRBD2	TGCGCCAGCAGTCCCAGGGGGGCGACTAGCGGGAGGCTTGGGAATGAGCAGTTCTTC	CASSPRGATSGRLGNEQFF
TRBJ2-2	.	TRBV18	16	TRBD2	TGTGCCAGCTCACCACAGGGGGCGGGGGGGGCCGGGGAGCTGTTTTTT	CASSPQGAGGAGELFF
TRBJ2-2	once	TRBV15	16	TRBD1	TGTGCCACCAGCAGAGGGGACAGTTGGGAGACCGGGGAGCTGTTTTTT	CATSRGDSWETGELFF
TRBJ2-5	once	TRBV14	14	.	TGTGCCAGCAGCCAAGCGGGTGCCGTAGAGACCCAGTACTTC	CASSQAGAVETQYF
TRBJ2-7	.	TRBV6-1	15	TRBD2	TGTGCCAGCAGGCTAGCGGGGGTGCTACTTGACGAGCAGTACTTC	CASRLAGVLLDEQYF
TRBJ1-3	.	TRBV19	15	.	TGTGCCAGTAGTATCGGGGGGAGCTCTGGAAACACCATATATTTT	CASSIGGSSGNTIYF
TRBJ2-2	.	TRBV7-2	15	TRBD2	TGTGCCAGCAGCGTTAGCGGGAGAATCGCCGGGGAGCTGTTTTTT	CASSVSGRIAGELFF
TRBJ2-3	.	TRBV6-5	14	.	TGTGCCAGCAGTTACAGACAGTGGGCAGATACGCAGTATTTT	CASSYRQWADTQYF
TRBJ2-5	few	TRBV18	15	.	TGTGCCAGCTCACCTGGGCAGGGTCGGTTTGAGACCCAGTACTTC	CASSPGQGRFETQYF
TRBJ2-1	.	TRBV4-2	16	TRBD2	TGTGCCAGCAGCCAAGGGACTAGCGGGGGGATAAATGAGCAGTTCTTC	CASSQGTSGGINEQFF
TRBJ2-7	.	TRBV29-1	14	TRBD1	TGCAGCGTTGGAACCGGGACAGGACGTTACGAGCAGTACTTC	CSVGTGTGRYEQYF